Shown below are 5 T cell receptor beta chains from a single sample sequenced in a study of T-cell reconstitution after alpha-beta-depleted transplantation in children. The library targeted TCRbeta and was prepared with unique molecular identifiers. TCRdb recomputed calls from the PCR reads with MiXCR, one row per CDR3 protein. The sample has about 600,000 distinct CDR3 sequences; 20% to 25% are singletons. Sequencing was performed on PBMCs, mostly from graft donor cells, taken 360 days after TCRalphabeta/CD19-depleted stem cell transplant. The receptors stem from a boy in the first two years of life who had a stem cell transplant for acute myeloid leukemia, so the T cells may come from the graft donor.

The V gene is TRBV15, the J gene TRBJ2-1; no definite D call. Germline V CDR1 and CDR2: LNHNV, YYDKDF (reference sequence). V shed 0 bases and J shed 6 bases, with 6 bases lying between them. The CDR3 totals 13 residues. The chain's CDR3 is CATSREGSNEQFF. For the CDR3, the DNA is TGTGCCACCAGCAGAGAAGGAAGCAATGAGCAGTTCTTC.

This chain joins TRBV7-6 and TRBJ2-2, with D maybe TRBD1 (6 bases). V was cut by 3 bases and J by 3 bases, with 20 bases left in between. This CDR3 region has 18 residues. Germline values: CDR1 SGHVS, CDR2 FNYEAQ. The CDR3 coding sequence is TGTGCCAGCAGCTTTAGGGGGAGTGTATCAGGTGACACCGGGGAGCTGTTTTTT. It specifies CASSFRGSVSGDTGELFF.

The chain is built from TRBV3-1 and TRBJ2-7, with 8 bases that match TRBD1. The V segment lost 8 bases and the J segment 1 base; nucleotides outside the gene matches: 10. The CDR3 loop spans 15 amino acids. Germline V gene data show CDR1 as LGHDT and CDR2 as YNNKEL (reference sequence). The CDR3 DNA reads TGTGCCAGCGGCTCTCAGGGACAGGCTTCCTACGAGCAGTACTTC. As protein: CASGSQGQASYEQYF.

This rearrangement joins TRBV6-2 or TRBV6-3 to TRBJ2-1; D is uncertain. The CDR3 contains 13 residues. Per germline, CDR1 MNHEY and CDR2 SVGEGT. Between the trimmed V and J ends, which lost 7 bases and 4 bases, there was a span of 11 bases. CDR3 residues: CASTPSKYNEQFF. CDR3 DNA sequence: TGTGCCAGCACCCCTTCAAAGTACAATGAGCAGTTCTTC.

This clonotype was seen repeatedly, ten times or more. The chain combines TRBV29-1 with TRBJ2-7, with D possibly being TRBD1 or TRBD2 (6 bases each). V was clipped by 4 bases and J by 0 bases, with 10 bases between them. This CDR3 is built from 13 residues. CDR1 is SQVTM, CDR2 ANQGSEA, per germline. The CDR3 loop reads CSVGRGDSYEQYF. The CDR3 DNA reads as TGCAGCGTTGGGAGGGGGGACTCCTACGAGCAGTACTTC.